This T cell receptor beta chain derives from a study of CD8 T cells in ankylosing spondylitis. This clonotype came up many times. TCRdb processed the 5' RACE reads anew with MiXCR; each CDR3 protein has one entry. The top ten clones hold about 1.1% of a sample with about 340,000 distinct CDR3 sequences, roughly 14% of them seen once. The CDR3 runs to 13 residues. Germline V lookup: CDR1 MDHEN, CDR2 SYDVKM. Trimming pared 5 bases from V and 5 bases from J, leaving 10 bases between. The chain is built from TRBV28 and TRBJ2-1, with a possible D match to TRBD1 (5 bases). The TCR sequence derives from a male donor with ankylosing spondylitis or in good health (not recorded which). Sequencing input: blood, either unsorted or a sorted T cell fraction (not recorded which). CDR3: CASSPTTDNEQFF. As DNA, the CDR3 is TGTGCCAGCAGTCCCACGACAGACAATGAGCAGTTCTTC.